This T cell receptor (beta chain) was recovered during a study of cytomegalovirus exposure and HLA in healthy donors. Whole-study findings and limits: Later analysis revealed greater clonal expansion in HLA-associated TCR beta chains than in equally common others. In an earlier analysis, most TCR beta V segments were productive about 87% or about 30% of the time. At a 0.05 false discovery rate, a later analysis found about 17,000 TCR beta sequences to be associated with HLA alleles.

The study ran its PCR with 60 Vbeta and 13 Jbeta primers. Source study methods: Later analysis identified some 80 million unique TCR beta chains, roughly 11 million shared. Sequencing used immunoSEQ multiplex PCR; TCRdb keeps in-frame clones, though not all of them. V and J calls and clone size are given by that table; D and trimming were obtained from the DNA. The sample carries around 200,000 clones, roughly 88% recorded once. A note on this clone: The antigen is not known.

The CDR3 totals 14 residues. Deletions cut 2 bases from V and 1 base from J, with 8 bases between. The germline CDR1 and CDR2 sequences are SGHNT and YYREEE (reference sequence). Input material: PBMCs. The sequence came from a girl aged 2-10 years in good health and CMV-seropositive. The genes are TRBV5-4 and TRBJ2-3; D uncertain. The CDR3 coding sequence is TGTGCCAGCAGCTTATACGTAGGCACAGATACGCAGTATTTT. The encoded protein is CASSLYVGTDTQYF.